The table lists the clone carrying this T cell receptor beta chain with a few counts. Its antigen is currently unknown. The sample originates from a study of cytomegalovirus exposure and HLA in healthy donors. Study-level background: Out of 350 to 400 genotyped donors, 81% belonged to the Caucasian-associated ancestry cluster.

Primers included in the PCR were 60 Vbeta and 13 Jbeta primers. Produced via immunoSEQ multiplex PCR; TCRdb's table is partial and in-frame only. The profile shows 150,000 or so clones, about 80% of them singletons. The trim removed 6 bases at V and 7 bases at J, leaving 5 bases unmatched. The CDR3 has 12 amino acids. Germline V gene sequence: CDR1 MNHEY, CDR2 SMNVEV (reference sequence). Study results and limitations: Trimming of TCR beta V- and J-genes showed a link, identified in a later analysis, to a missense DCLRE1C variant. A later analysis showed that HLA-associated TCR beta chains had undergone more clonal expansion than equally common others. For cytomegalovirus status, the classifier reportedly gave diagnoses with high specificity and sensitivity.

This TCR was recovered from a middle-aged woman in good health and CMV-seronegative. Sequencing was carried out using PBMCs. This sequence joins TRBV27 and TRBJ1-2; 7 positions match TRBD1. This CDR3 reads CASRTGSVGYTF. In nucleotides, the CDR3 is TGTGCCAGCAGGACAGGGTCCGTTGGCTACACCTTC.